These 7 T cell receptor beta chains came from one sample sequenced in a study of cytomegalovirus exposure and HLA in healthy donors. The PCR ran on 60 Vbeta and 13 Jbeta primers. Some clones are missing from TCRdb's copy, which holds only in-frame ones; the method was immunoSEQ multiplex PCR. The sample has 200,000 to 250,000 clones, and its top ten clones hold roughly 1.2%. The sequencing input was PBMCs. The receptors were sampled from a girl between 2 and 10 years old in good health and CMV-seropositive.

The chain has TRBV5-6 and TRBJ2-3, with 12 bases lining up with TRBD2. V lost 0 bases, J lost 2 bases, and 10 bases stayed unmatched. The CDR3 has 19 amino acids. Germline CDR1 reads SGHDT; CDR2 reads YYEEEE. The CDR3 is CASSLVLRASGRATDTQYF. The CDR3 region has the DNA TGTGCCAGCAGCTTGGTACTACGGGCTAGCGGGAGGGCCACAGATACGCAGTATTTT.

This chain connects TRBV5-5 to TRBJ1-1; D may be TRBD1 (6 bases). CDR3 length equals 13 residues. Germline CDR1 reads SGHKS; CDR2 reads YYEKEE (reference sequence). The V gene lost 3 bases and the J gene lost 12 bases, with 18 bases spanning the gap. DNA for the CDR3: TGTGCCAGCAGCTCAGGGGAGGGGGAGACACCTTTCTTT. Residues: CASSSGEGETPFF.

V gene TRBV28 combines with J gene TRBJ2-3, with 8 positions matching TRBD2. The germline V gene has CDR1 MDHEN and CDR2 SYDVKM. With V trimmed by 6 bases and J by 2 bases, 10 bases remained unmatched. The CDR3 consists of 16 residues. This CDR3 reads CASSGSGSVITDTQYF. DNA of the CDR3: TGTGCCAGCAGCGGGAGCGGGAGTGTTATCACAGATACGCAGTATTTT.

The rearrangement links TRBV18 to TRBJ2-1; 15 positions agree with TRBD2. Germline CDR1 and CDR2: KGHSH and LQKENI. The V segment lost 2 bases and the J segment 9 bases; nucleotides outside the gene matches: 5. There are 16 residues in the CDR3. CDR3 amino acids: CASSPAGLAGGAEQFF. Here the CDR3 DNA reads TGTGCCAGCTCACCAGCGGGACTAGCGGGAGGAGCTGAGCAGTTCTTC.

The V gene is TRBV10-3, the J gene TRBJ2-6, with TRBD2 matching over 7 bases. CDR3 length: 15 amino acids. The V segment lost 2 bases and the J segment 2 bases; nucleotides outside the gene matches: 0. The V gene's germline CDR1 is ENHRY and CDR2 SYGVKD. CDR3 in amino acids: CAISEREAGANVLTF. In DNA form, the CDR3 reads TGTGCCATCAGTGAGCGGGAGGCTGGGGCCAACGTCCTGACTTTC.

As to this clone: The same CDR3 also results from other DNA sequences found in this sample. This rearrangement joins TRBV14 to TRBJ2-7, with 8 bases that match TRBD2. The germline V gene encodes CDR1 SGHDN and CDR2 FVKESK. This CDR3 contains 12 residues. The J segment lost 2 bases and the V segment lost 8 bases, leaving 2 bases of the junction unmatched. Here the CDR3 reads CASRGGAYEQYF. The DNA for the CDR3 is TGTGCCAGCCGGGGGGGGGCCTACGAGCAGTACTTC.

The V call is TRBV10-3, the J call TRBJ1-3; 9 bases are shared with TRBD1. Germline assignment: CDR1 ENHRY and CDR2 SYGVKD. The ends lost 3 bases at V and 7 bases at J; junction bases unmatched: 4. CDR3 length equals 14 residues. The chain's CDR3 is CAISDTGQGNTIYF. DNA for the CDR3: TGTGCCATCAGTGATACGGGACAGGGCAACACCATATATTTT.